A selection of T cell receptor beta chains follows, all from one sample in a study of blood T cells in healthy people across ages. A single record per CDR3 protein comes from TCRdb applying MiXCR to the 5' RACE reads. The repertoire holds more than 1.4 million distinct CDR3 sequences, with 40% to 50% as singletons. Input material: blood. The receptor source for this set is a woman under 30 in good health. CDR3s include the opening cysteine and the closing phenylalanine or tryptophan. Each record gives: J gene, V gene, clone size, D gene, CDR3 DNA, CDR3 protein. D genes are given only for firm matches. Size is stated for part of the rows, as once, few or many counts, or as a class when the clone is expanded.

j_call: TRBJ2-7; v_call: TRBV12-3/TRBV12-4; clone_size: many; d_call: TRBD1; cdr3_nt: TGTGCCAGCAGTCCAGGGGGAGACTACGAGCAGTACTTC; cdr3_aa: CASSPGGDYEQYF
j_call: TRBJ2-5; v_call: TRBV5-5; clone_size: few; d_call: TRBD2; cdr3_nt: TGTGCCAGCAGCTTGGCGACTAGCCGTGAGACCCAGTACTTC; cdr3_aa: CASSLATSRETQYF
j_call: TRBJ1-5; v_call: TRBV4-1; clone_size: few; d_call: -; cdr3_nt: TGCGCCAGCGATCAGGGCCTGGTGGGTATCAATCAGCCCCAGCATTTT; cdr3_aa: CASDQGLVGINQPQHF
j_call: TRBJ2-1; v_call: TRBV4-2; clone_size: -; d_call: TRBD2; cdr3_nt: TGTGCCAGCAGCCAAGATCCCCGGACTAGCGGGAGGAATGAGCAGTTCTTC; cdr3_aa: CASSQDPRTSGRNEQFF
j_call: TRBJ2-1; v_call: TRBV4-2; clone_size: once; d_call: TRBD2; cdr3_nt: TGTGCCAGCAGCGGCCTAGCGGGGGAATCAACCTGCAATGAGCAGTTCTTC; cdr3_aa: CASSGLAGESTCNEQFF
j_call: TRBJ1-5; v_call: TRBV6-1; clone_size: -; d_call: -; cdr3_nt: TGTGCCAGCAGTGAAGCTGTGGGGGGCCTTAGCAATCAGCCCCAGCATTTT; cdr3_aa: CASSEAVGGLSNQPQHF
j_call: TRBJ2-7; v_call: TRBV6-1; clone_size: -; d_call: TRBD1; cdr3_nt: TGTGCCACGACAGGGGTAGTCTCCTACGAGCAGTACTTC; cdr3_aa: CATTGVVSYEQYF
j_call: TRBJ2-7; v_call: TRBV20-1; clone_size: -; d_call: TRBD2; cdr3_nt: TGCAGTGCAACTAGCGGGAGGGCCCTTTTGTACGAGCAGTACTTC; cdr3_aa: CSATSGRALLYEQYF
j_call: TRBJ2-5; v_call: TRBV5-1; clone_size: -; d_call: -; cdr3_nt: TGCGCCAGCAGCGCTCGACAAGGGGACGGGGAGACCCAGTACTTC; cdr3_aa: CASSARQGDGETQYF
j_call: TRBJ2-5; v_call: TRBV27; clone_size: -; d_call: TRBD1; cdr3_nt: TGTGCCAGCAGTTTCAGGGGGTTGGGTGAGCAGTACTTC; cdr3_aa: CASSFRGLGEQYF
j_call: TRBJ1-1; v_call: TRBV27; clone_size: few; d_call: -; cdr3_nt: TGTGCCAGCAGTGTCCTCGGTGGGGGGCTAATGAACACTGAAGCTTTCTTT; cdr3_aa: CASSVLGGGLMNTEAFF
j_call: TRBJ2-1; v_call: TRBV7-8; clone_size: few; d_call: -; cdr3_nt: TGTGCCAGCAGCTTAATCCGGACCTATTACAATGAGCAGTTCTTC; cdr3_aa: CASSLIRTYYNEQFF
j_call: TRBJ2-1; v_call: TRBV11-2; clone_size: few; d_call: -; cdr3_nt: TGTGCCAGCAGCCTCCCGGGGCGGTCCCTGCAAGGGGGGCAGAATGAGCAGTTCTTC; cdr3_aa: CASSLPGRSLQGGQNEQFF
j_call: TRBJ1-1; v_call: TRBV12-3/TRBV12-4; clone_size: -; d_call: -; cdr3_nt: TGTGCCAGCAGTTCGGATGACATGCTCTACACTGAAGCTTTCTTT; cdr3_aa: CASSSDDMLYTEAFF
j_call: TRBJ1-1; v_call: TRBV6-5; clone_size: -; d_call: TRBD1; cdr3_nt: TGTGCCAGCAGTTACCTGACCGGGACAGGGATGGGCACTGAAGCTTTCTTT; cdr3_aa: CASSYLTGTGMGTEAFF
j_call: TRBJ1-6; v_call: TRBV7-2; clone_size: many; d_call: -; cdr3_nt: TGTGCCAGCAGCTTAGGTCCGGAGAGCTCCTATAATTCACCCCTCCACTTT; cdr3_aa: CASSLGPESSYNSPLHF
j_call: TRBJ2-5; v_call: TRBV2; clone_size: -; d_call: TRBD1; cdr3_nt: TGTGCCAGCAGTGAGAAGGGTACAGGGGAGCAGTACTTC; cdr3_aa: CASSEKGTGEQYF
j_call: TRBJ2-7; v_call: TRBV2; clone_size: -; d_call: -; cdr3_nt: TGTGCCAGCAAATCAACAGAGCACAGCTCCTACAATGAGCAGTACTTC; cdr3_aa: CASKSTEHSSYNEQYF